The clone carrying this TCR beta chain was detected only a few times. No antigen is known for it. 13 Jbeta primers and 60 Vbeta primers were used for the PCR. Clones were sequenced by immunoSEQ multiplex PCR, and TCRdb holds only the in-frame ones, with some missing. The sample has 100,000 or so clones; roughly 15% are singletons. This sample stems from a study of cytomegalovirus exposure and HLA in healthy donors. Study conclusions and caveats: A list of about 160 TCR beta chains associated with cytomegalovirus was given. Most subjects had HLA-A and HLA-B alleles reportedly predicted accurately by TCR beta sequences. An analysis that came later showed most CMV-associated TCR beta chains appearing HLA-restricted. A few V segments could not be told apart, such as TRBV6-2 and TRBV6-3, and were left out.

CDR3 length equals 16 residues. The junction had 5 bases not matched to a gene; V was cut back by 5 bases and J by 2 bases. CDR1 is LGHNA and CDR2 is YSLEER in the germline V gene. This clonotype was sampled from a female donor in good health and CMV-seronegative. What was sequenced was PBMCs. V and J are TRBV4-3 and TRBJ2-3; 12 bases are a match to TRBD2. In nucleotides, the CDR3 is TGCGCCAGCAGCTCCGGACTAGCGGGGTACACAGATACGCAGTATTTT. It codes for CASSSGLAGYTDTQYF.